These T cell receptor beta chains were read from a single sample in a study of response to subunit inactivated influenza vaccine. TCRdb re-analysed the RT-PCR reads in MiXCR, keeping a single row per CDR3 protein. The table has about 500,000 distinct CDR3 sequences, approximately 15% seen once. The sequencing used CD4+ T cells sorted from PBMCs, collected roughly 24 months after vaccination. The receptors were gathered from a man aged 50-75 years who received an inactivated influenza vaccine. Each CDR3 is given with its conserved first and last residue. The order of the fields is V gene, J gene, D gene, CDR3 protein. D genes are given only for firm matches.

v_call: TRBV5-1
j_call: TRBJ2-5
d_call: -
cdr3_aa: CASSWRGQGETQYF

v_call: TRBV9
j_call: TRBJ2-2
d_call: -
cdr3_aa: CASTSVNTGELFF

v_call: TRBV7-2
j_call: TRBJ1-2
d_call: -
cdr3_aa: CASSLGPESYGYTF

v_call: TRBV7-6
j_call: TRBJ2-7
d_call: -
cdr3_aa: CASSLGGGWGEQYF

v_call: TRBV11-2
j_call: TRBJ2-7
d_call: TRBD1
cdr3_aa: CASSWGTGHSYEQYF

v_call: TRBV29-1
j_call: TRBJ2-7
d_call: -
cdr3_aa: CCGQNGGNRGEQYF

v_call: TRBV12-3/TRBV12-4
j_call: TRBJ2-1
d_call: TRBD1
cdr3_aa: CAITSRDRGPSPSYNEQFF

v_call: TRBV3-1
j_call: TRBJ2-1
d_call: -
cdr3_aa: CASSILNEQFF

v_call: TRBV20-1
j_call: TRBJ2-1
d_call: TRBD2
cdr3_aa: CSASSSGSSYNEQFF

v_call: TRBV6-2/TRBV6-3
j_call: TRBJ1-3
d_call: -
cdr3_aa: CASRADSNGNTIYF

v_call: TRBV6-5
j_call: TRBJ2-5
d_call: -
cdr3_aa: CASSYSGGGAQETQYF

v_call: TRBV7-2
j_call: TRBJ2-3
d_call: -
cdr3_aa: CASSLVFSARGTDTQYF

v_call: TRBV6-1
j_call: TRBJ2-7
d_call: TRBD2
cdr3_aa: CASKAGLAAYEQYF

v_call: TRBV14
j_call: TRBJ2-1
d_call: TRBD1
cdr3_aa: CASSRRGQNHYNEQFF

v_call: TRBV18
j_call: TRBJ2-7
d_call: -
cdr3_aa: CASSPRVYEQYF

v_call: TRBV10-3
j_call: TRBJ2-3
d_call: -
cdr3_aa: CAIRRGDGRAADTQYF

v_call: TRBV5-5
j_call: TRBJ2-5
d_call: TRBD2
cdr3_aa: CASSFQASGGLETQYF

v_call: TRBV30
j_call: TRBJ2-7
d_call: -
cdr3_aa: CAWSGWDGQSYEQYF

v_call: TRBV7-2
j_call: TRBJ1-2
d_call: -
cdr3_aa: CASSLGWQNYGYTF

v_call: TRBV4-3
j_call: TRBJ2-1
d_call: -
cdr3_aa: CASSQEPLYNEQFF

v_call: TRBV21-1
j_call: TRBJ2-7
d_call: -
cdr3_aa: CASSPRRAGGRYEQYF

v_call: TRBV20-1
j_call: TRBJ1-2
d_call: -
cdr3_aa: CSARDYLARLRDGYTF

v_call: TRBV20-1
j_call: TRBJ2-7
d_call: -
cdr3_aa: CSAKTPWGTYEQYF

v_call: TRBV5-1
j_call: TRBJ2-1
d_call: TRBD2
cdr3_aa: CASSKSGGNEQFF

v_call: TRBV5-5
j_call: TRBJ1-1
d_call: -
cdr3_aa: CASSKSRGGTEAFF

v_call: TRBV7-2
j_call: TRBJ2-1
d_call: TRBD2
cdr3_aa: CASSPDLAGGEQFF

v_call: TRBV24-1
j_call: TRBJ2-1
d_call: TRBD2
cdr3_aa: CATSDSSGIHNEQFF

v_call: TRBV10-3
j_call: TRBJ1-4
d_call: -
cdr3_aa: CAISQGLESNEKLFF

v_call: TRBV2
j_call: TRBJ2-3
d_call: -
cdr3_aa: CASSVFGSISDTQYF

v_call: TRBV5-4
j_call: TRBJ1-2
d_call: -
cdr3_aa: CASNLIAGRDGYTF

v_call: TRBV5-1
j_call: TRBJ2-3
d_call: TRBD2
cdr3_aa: CASSSGGITDTQYF

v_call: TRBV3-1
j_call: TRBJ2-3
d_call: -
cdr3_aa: CATSQQGPDTQYF

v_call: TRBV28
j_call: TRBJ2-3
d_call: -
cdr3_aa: CASRGPGSTDTQYF

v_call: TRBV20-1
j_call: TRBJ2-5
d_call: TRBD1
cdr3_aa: CSARDQQGYKETQYF

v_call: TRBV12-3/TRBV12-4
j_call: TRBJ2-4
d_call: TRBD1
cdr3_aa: CASSLQGARVKNIQYF

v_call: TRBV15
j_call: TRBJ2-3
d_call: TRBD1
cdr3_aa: CATSREWDRGPLDTQYF

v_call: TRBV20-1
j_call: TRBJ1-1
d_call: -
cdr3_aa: CRGIGILDTEAFF

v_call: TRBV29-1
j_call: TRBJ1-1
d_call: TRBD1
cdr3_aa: CSGGQGAYTEAFF

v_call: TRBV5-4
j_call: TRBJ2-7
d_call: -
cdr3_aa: CASSSIQIPEQYF

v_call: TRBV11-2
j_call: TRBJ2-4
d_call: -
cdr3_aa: CASSPLRRLVGNKNIQYF

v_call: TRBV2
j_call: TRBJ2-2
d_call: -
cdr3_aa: CASSESVGELFF

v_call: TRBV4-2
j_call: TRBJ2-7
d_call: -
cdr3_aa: CASSQDQGGSYEQYF